These 20 T cell receptor beta chains originate from one sample sequenced in a study of graft-versus-host responses after intestinal transplantation. These TCRs' antigens remain unknown. Generated by immunoSEQ multiplex PCR, the TCRdb table keeps only in-frame clones and is missing some. This table has about 94,000 clones, 90% to 95% appearing once. Here the sequenced sample was unstimulated CD8+ T cells sorted from spleen or lymph node cells, taken before intestinal transplant. These receptors were obtained from a human donor who received an intestinal transplant.

The J gene is TRBJ1-2, the V gene TRBV7-6, with 7 bases lining up with TRBD1. The CDR3 is 17 amino acids. CDR1 and CDR2 from the germline V gene are SGHVS and FNYEAQ. With 5 bases clipped from V and 7 bases from J, the junction kept 19 bases outside the gene matches. In nucleotides, the CDR3 is TGTGCCAGCAGCCGTCTACTCCCCGGGACAGAAGGGGGTGGCTACACCTTC. Protein sequence: CASSRLLPGTEGGGYTF. Using reference TRBV7-6 and TRBJ1-2 for the parts outside the CDR3, the full variable domain is GAGVSQSPRYKVTKRGQDVALRCDPISGHVSLYWYRQALGQGPEFLTYFNYEAQQDKSGLPNDRFSAERPEGSISTLTIQRTEQRDSAMYRCASSRLLPGTEGGGYTFGSGTRLTVV.

This rearrangement joins TRBV5-6 to TRBJ2-7; weak D call: TRBD2 (5 bases). The CDR3 loop spans 16 amino acids. Germline CDR1 and CDR2: SGHDT and YYEEEE. V gave up 5 bases and J gave up 7 bases, with 25 bases separating them. CDR3 coding DNA: TGTGCCAGCAGTTCGGTCAGAGGGCAGGAGGAAATGGAGCAGTACTTC. It yields the protein CASSSVRGQEEMEQYF.

The chain carries TRBV7-9 and TRBJ2-7, with D perhaps TRBD1 (6 bases). V lost 1 base and J 7 bases, leaving 14 bases between the germline ends. The CDR3 sequence is 14 residues long. Germline CDR1 is SEHNR and CDR2 is FQNEAQ (reference sequence). This CDR3 is CASSLGGLPSEQYF. CDR3 coding DNA: TGTGCCAGCAGCTTAGGGGGGCTGCCTTCGGAGCAGTACTTC.

To note about this clone: At the DNA level, this CDR3 is encoded by other sequences in the same sample as well. The V and J genes are TRBV30 and TRBJ2-7, with D perhaps matching TRBD1 (6 bases). The CDR3 extends over 12 amino acids. CDR1 and CDR2 from the germline V gene are GTSNPN and SVGIG (reference sequence). V was clipped by 0 bases and J by 5 bases, with 8 bases between them. The CDR3 region is CAWSVQGNEQYF. For the CDR3, the DNA is TGTGCCTGGAGTGTACAGGGTAACGAGCAGTACTTC.

This chain uses TRBV7-9 with TRBJ1-2; no clear D. The CDR3 spans 12 residues. The germline gives CDR1 SEHNR, CDR2 FQNEAQ (reference sequence). The V end lost 1 base, the J end lost 7 bases, and 7 bases lay between the germline ends. The CDR3 DNA reads TGTGCCAGCAGCTTAGGTTCGGGTGGCTACACCTTC. It is translated as CASSLGSGGYTF.

This clone was seen a few times. V is TRBV5-6 and J is TRBJ2-7, with 8 positions matching TRBD1. This CDR3 has 14 residues. V shed 5 bases, J shed 2 bases, and the junction held 6 bases outside the gene matches. From germline, CDR1 is SGHDT and CDR2 YYEEEE. In nucleotides, the CDR3 is TGTGCCAGCAGTCCTGACAGGGGAACCTACGAGCAGTACTTC. Its protein is CASSPDRGTYEQYF.

This chain joins TRBV7-9 and TRBJ2-7, with 8 bases matching TRBD2. The CDR3 contains 15 residues. Germline CDR1 is SEHNR and CDR2 is FQNEAQ (reference sequence). The ends lost 3 bases at V and 5 bases at J; junction bases unmatched: 9. For the CDR3, the DNA is TGTGCCAGCAGCTTTGTGCAAGCGGGAGACCACGAGCAGTACTTC. It translates to CASSFVQAGDHEQYF.

The rearrangement joins TRBV30 to TRBJ2-1; possibly TRBD2 for D (6 bases). This CDR3 is 15 amino acids long. V lost 4 bases, J lost 7 bases, and 20 bases lay in between. CDR1 GTSNPN and CDR2 SVGIG come from the germline V gene (reference sequence). CDR3 nucleotides: TGTGCCTGGACCTCGTACACGGGAGTATCGAATGAGCAGTTCTTC. This gives the protein CAWTSYTGVSNEQFF.

This clone appeared once. This chain uses TRBV27 with TRBJ2-5; the D gene is possibly TRBD1 (6 bases). The DNA matches TRBJ2-7 better at its end, which makes the J call doubtful. The CDR3 has 12 amino acids. Germline V gene lookup returns CDR1 MNHEY and CDR2 SMNVEV (reference sequence). CDR3 loop: CASSIQGNEQYF. CDR3 coding DNA: TGTGCCAGCAGTATACAGGGAAACGAGCAGTACTTC.

V usage is TRBV7-9 and J usage is TRBJ2-7; 9 positions agree with TRBD2. CDR1 and CDR2 from the germline V gene are SEHNR and FQNEAQ (reference sequence). J was trimmed by 6 bases and V by 5 bases; bases with no gene match: 5. The CDR3 contains 13 residues. CDR3 nucleotides: TGTGCCAGCAGCCGGACTAGCGAAGGCGAGCAGTACTTC. Protein sequence: CASSRTSEGEQYF. The whole variable domain, filled in from reference TRBV7-9 and TRBJ2-7, reads DTGVSQNPRHKITKRGQNVTFRCDPISEHNRLYWYRQTLGQGPEFLTYFQNEAQLEKSRLLSDRFSAERPKGSFSTLEIQRTEQGDSAMYLCASSRTSEGEQYFGPGTRLTVT.

The V and J genes are TRBV4-3 and TRBJ2-3, with D perhaps matching TRBD2 (6 bases). Germline V gene sequence: CDR1 LGHNA, CDR2 YSLEER. This CDR3 has 16 amino acids. The V end lost 1 base, the J end lost 2 bases, and 13 bases lay between the germline ends. CDR3 coding DNA: TGCGCCAGCAGCCAAGGGGGAGGTACTTTCACAGATACGCAGTATTTT. Its protein product is CASSQGGGTFTDTQYF.

This chain joins TRBV2 and TRBJ2-3; TRBD2 is a possible D gene (5 bases). V was cut by 9 bases and J by 5 bases, with 15 bases left in between. Germline V gene data show CDR1 as SNHLY and CDR2 as FYNNEI. The CDR3 contains 13 residues. CDR3 nucleotide sequence: TGTGCCAGGGACGGGGAATTTGGAGATACGCAGTATTTT. This translates into CARDGEFGDTQYF. The whole variable domain, remainder taken from reference TRBV2 and TRBJ2-3, is EPEVTQTPSHQVTQMGQEVILRCVPISNHLYFYWYRQILGQKVEFLVSFYNNEISEKSEIFDDQFSVERPDGSNFTLKIRSTKLEDSAMYFCARDGEFGDTQYFGPGTRLTVL.

The gene calls are TRBV7-9 and TRBJ2-3; 8 bases map to TRBD1. The CDR3 contains 14 residues. Germline CDR1 and CDR2: SEHNR and FQNEAQ (reference sequence). Losses at the gene ends were 6 bases for V and 1 base for J; bases not matched to a gene: 3. CDR3 sequence (DNA): TGTGCCAGCAGGGACAGGGAGGGCACAGATACGCAGTATTTT. Its protein product is CASRDREGTDTQYF.

J is TRBJ1-4 and V is TRBV5-1, with D tentatively TRBD1 (5 bases). Germline lookup yields CDR1 SGHRS and CDR2 YFSETQ. CDR3 size: 16 residues. Between the trimmed V and J ends, which lost 1 base and 5 bases, there was a span of 15 bases. The CDR3 sequence: CASSLRGDPLNEKLFF. CDR3 DNA: TGCGCCAGCAGCTTGAGGGGCGACCCCCTAAATGAAAAACTGTTTTTT.

This clone appeared a single time. The CDR3 loop is CASSQEFSGQYNQPQHF. CDR3 in DNA: TGCGCCAGCAGCCAAGAATTCAGCGGACAGTACAATCAGCCCCAGCATTTT. The chain recombines TRBV4-1 with TRBJ1-5; a weak D match, TRBD1 (6 bases). CDR1 is MGHRA and CDR2 is YSYEKL in the germline V gene. This CDR3 spans 17 amino acids. The V gene lost 0 bases and the J gene lost 3 bases, with 15 bases spanning the gap.

In regard to this clone: The same CDR3 also results from other DNA sequences found in this sample. The chain links TRBV19 to TRBJ2-7; D is perhaps TRBD2 (5 bases). This CDR3 is built from 14 residues. V lost 3 bases and J 1 base, leaving 10 bases between the germline ends. CDR1 and CDR2 from the germline V gene are LNHDA and SQIVND (reference sequence). The CDR3 reads CASSIGGGSYEQYF. CDR3 DNA: TGTGCCAGTAGTATTGGAGGCGGATCCTACGAGCAGTACTTC.

The rearrangement uses TRBV4-1 and TRBJ1-5; TRBD1 might be the D (5 bases). Between the trimmed V and J ends, which lost 0 bases and 4 bases, there was a span of 10 bases. Germline V CDR1 and CDR2: MGHRA, YSYEKL. The CDR3 length is 15 residues. The CDR3: CASSQDGAGNQPQHF. DNA of the CDR3: TGCGCCAGCAGCCAAGATGGGGCGGGAAATCAGCCCCAGCATTTT.

The chain employs TRBV7-2 and TRBJ2-1; 7 bases fit TRBD1. Trimming cost V 5 bases and J 4 bases; bases outside gene matches: 8. Germline V gene sequence: CDR1 SGHTA, CDR2 FQGNSA. This CDR3 comprises 15 residues. CDR3 sequence reads: CASSLGDRAYNEQFF. The DNA for the CDR3 is TGTGCCAGCAGCCTAGGGGACAGAGCATACAATGAGCAGTTCTTC.

This chain connects TRBV2 to TRBJ1-2; the D gene is possibly TRBD1 (5 bases). From germline, CDR1 is SNHLY and CDR2 FYNNEI. The V end was cut by 2 bases, the J end by 2 bases, with 18 bases between. CDR3 length equals 17 residues. The CDR3 region has the DNA TGTGCCAGCAGTGAACCTGAACCGGGACTCCTGAACTATGGCTACACCTTC. Protein: CASSEPEPGLLNYGYTF. Looking up the rest from reference TRBV2 and TRBJ1-2 gives the full variable domain: EPEVTQTPSHQVTQMGQEVILRCVPISNHLYFYWYRQILGQKVEFLVSFYNNEISEKSEIFDDQFSVERPDGSNFTLKIRSTKLEDSAMYFCASSEPEPGLLNYGYTFGSGTRLTVV.

The chain joins TRBV4-1 to TRBJ1-2; TRBD1 is a possible D gene (5 bases). The CDR3 consists of 16 residues. Germline CDR1 reads MGHRA; CDR2 reads YSYEKL. The V end was cut by 0 bases, the J end by 4 bases, with 15 bases between. CDR3 bases: TGCGCCAGCAGCCAAGATCCGAGGTCAGGGTTCTATGGCTACACCTTC. The encoded protein is CASSQDPRSGFYGYTF.